The rows below give T cell receptor beta chains drawn from one sample of a study of T-cell reconstitution after alpha-beta-depleted transplantation in children. A single record per CDR3 protein comes from TCRdb applying MiXCR to the PCR reads. There are more than 85,000 distinct CDR3 sequences in the sample; about 5.6% occur only once, and around 5.6% lies in the top ten. Sequences were derived from PBMCs, mostly from graft donor cells, sampled 60 days after TCRalphabeta/CD19-depleted stem cell transplant. These receptors were taken from a female patient aged 2-9 years who had a stem cell transplant for Fanconi anemia, so the T cells may come from the graft donor. The CDR3 runs from the conserved cysteine through the conserved F or W. The D gene is left open where the match is weak. The listing skips clone size in some rows; elsewhere it reads once, few, many or a size class.

CDR3 length	D gene	V gene	clone size	J gene	CDR3 protein	CDR3 DNA
13	.	TRBV2	few	TRBJ2-5	CASNLQAGETQYF	TGTGCCAGCAACCTGCAGGCGGGAGAGACCCAGTACTTC
15	.	TRBV7-3	many	TRBJ2-3	CASSFTSKGADTQYF	TGTGCCAGCAGCTTCACTTCTAAAGGCGCAGATACGCAGTATTTT
14	.	TRBV20-1	.	TRBJ1-2	CSAKPRWANYGYTF	TGCAGTGCCAAACCCCGCTGGGCTAACTATGGCTACACCTTC
12	TRBD1	TRBV29-1	many	TRBJ2-7	CSVVLQGREQYF	TGCAGCGTTGTATTACAGGGGCGAGAGCAGTACTTC
15	TRBD2	TRBV7-8	many	TRBJ2-1	CASTPRETAYNEQFF	TGTGCCAGCACCCCGCGGGAGACTGCTTACAATGAGCAGTTCTTC
18	TRBD1	TRBV12-3/TRBV12-4	.	TRBJ2-7	CASSRTRTGSTSSYEQYF	TGTGCCAGCAGTAGGACCCGGACAGGGTCGACGAGCTCCTACGAGCAGTACTTC
15	.	TRBV9	many	TRBJ2-7	CASSVGGDLSYEQYF	TGTGCCAGCAGCGTAGGGGGGGACCTCTCCTACGAGCAGTACTTC
12	.	TRBV30	few	TRBJ1-1	CAWSPRQDKAFF	TGTGCCTGGAGTCCCCGACAGGACAAAGCTTTCTTT
15	.	TRBV3-1	many	TRBJ2-1	CASSLLGWRNNEQFF	TGTGCCAGCAGCCTACTCGGTTGGCGAAACAATGAGCAGTTCTTC
14	.	TRBV6-2/TRBV6-3	few	TRBJ2-5	CASRIEGNQETQYF	TGTGCCAGCAGGATAGAAGGGAATCAAGAGACCCAGTACTTC
13	.	TRBV9	many	TRBJ1-3	CASTRGTGNTIYF	TGTGCCAGCACGCGGGGAACTGGAAACACCATATATTTT
14	.	TRBV6-1	.	TRBJ1-2	CASSEGGRIYGYTF	TGTGCCAGCAGCGAGGGAGGAAGGATCTATGGCTACACCTTC
18	.	TRBV7-3	.	TRBJ2-1	CASSLNPFPPERGGEQFF	TGTGCCAGCAGCTTAAACCCCTTTCCACCTGAGCGCGGGGGCGAGCAGTTCTTC
15	TRBD2	TRBV7-3	few	TRBJ2-7	CASSLISGGSYEQYF	TGTGCCAGCAGCTTAATATCGGGAGGAAGCTACGAGCAGTACTTC
15	TRBD1	TRBV5-1	few	TRBJ2-7	CASSSTGTEQYEQYF	TGCGCCAGCAGCTCCACCGGGACAGAACAATACGAGCAGTACTTC
16	.	TRBV10-3	.	TRBJ2-3	CAISKPQGRGTDTQYF	TGTGCCATCAGTAAGCCCCAGGGGCGCGGCACAGATACGCAGTATTTT
16	.	TRBV11-2	few	TRBJ1-2	CASSLGSSGANYGYTF	TGTGCCAGCAGCTTAGGTAGTTCAGGGGCAAACTATGGCTACACCTTC
12	.	TRBV2	many	TRBJ2-7	CASSWSSYEQYF	TGTGCCAGCAGCTGGTCCAGCTACGAGCAGTACTTC
16	.	TRBV27	.	TRBJ1-1	CASSFGIYRGVQEAFF	TGTGCCAGCAGTTTCGGAATTTACCGGGGAGTTCAAGAAGCTTTCTTT
14	.	TRBV5-1	many	TRBJ1-5	CASSLVAGNQPQHF	TGCGCCAGCAGCTTGGTCGCAGGCAATCAGCCCCAGCATTTT
15	.	TRBV5-1	few	TRBJ2-7	CASSLGNRVLYEQYF	TGCGCCAGCAGCTTGGGGAACAGGGTACTCTACGAGCAGTACTTC
16	TRBD2	TRBV20-1	.	TRBJ2-7	CSASKGLAGRTGEQYF	TGCAGTGCTAGTAAAGGACTAGCGGGGAGAACGGGGGAGCAGTACTTC
13	.	TRBV29-1	many	TRBJ2-7	CSVVDKLSYEQYF	TGCAGCGTTGTCGACAAGCTCTCCTACGAGCAGTACTTC
14	.	TRBV5-1	many	TRBJ2-5	CASSPRSIQETQYF	TGCGCCAGCAGTCCGAGGTCGATCCAAGAGACCCAGTACTTC
16	.	TRBV5-4	.	TRBJ2-3	CASSLRGSRPTDTQYF	TGTGCCAGCAGCTTGAGGGGGAGCCGCCCCACAGATACGCAGTATTTT
16	TRBD1	TRBV5-1	many	TRBJ2-2	CASSWTGWLNTGELFF	TGCGCCAGCAGCTGGACAGGGTGGCTCAACACCGGGGAGCTGTTTTTT
11	.	TRBV18	.	TRBJ1-2	CASSGIYGYTF	TGTGCCAGCTCAGGGATCTATGGCTACACCTTC
18	TRBD2	TRBV3-1	.	TRBJ2-1	CTSCLTGLAGGRYNEQFF	TGTACCAGCTGTTTAACCGGACTAGCGGGGGGGAGGTATAATGAGCAGTTCTTC
11	TRBD2	TRBV29-1	many	TRBJ2-1	CSVDPGGRQFF	TGCAGCGTTGACCCGGGGGGGAGGCAGTTCTTC
13	.	TRBV6-1	many	TRBJ1-3	CASSGRYGNTIYF	TGTGCCAGCAGTGGAAGGTACGGAAACACCATATATTTT